The 3 T cell receptor beta chains below were found in one sample sequenced in a study of control samples from healthy donors and cancer patients. The data were produced by immunoSEQ multiplex PCR, yet TCRdb's version contains in-frame clones alone and is incomplete. Counted here are about 110,000 clones, just over 90% occurring once; the ten biggest clones make up roughly 4.5%. Sequences were obtained from blood. These receptors originate from a human donor in good health. The donor label of this sample is uncertain.

As DNA, the CDR3 is TGTGCCAGCAGTTCACCAGGGGCTTCTTCCACAGAGACCCAGTACTTC. Translation: CASSSPGASSTETQYF. The rearrangement uses TRBV28 and TRBJ2-5; TRBD1 is a possible D gene (6 bases). Germline-derived CDR1 and CDR2 are MDHEN and SYDVKM. The CDR3 is 16 residues long. Deletions cut 4 bases from V and 4 bases from J, with 19 bases between.

The V call is TRBV15, the J call TRBJ2-1, with D hard to call. The germline V gene encodes CDR1 LNHNV and CDR2 YYDKDF (reference sequence). Trimming stripped 3 bases from V and 12 bases from J, with 12 bases between. The CDR3 runs 12 residues. The DNA for the CDR3 is TGTGCCACCAGCAGTGAGACCAGCACGCAGTTCTTC. Its protein is CATSSETSTQFF.

This sequence joins TRBV19 and TRBJ1-2, with D perhaps TRBD1 (5 bases). The V gene's germline CDR1 is LNHDA and CDR2 SQIVND (reference sequence). V was shortened by 8 bases and J by 8 bases, with 21 bases between the two germline ends. The CDR3 is 14 amino acids. The CDR3 loop reads CASHPQAGWQGYTF. CDR3 DNA: TGTGCCAGTCACCCACAGGCTGGGTGGCAAGGCTACACCTTC.